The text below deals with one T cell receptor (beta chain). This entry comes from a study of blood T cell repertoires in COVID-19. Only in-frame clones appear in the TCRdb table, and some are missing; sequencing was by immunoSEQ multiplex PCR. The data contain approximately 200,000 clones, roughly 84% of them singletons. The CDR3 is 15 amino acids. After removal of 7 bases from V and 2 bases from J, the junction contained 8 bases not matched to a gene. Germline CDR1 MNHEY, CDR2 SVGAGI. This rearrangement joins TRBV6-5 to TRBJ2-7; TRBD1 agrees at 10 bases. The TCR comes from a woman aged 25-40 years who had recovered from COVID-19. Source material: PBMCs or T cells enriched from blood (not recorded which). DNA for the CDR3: TGTGCCAGCACTCCTAGACAGGGGGCCCCCTACGAGCAGTACTTC. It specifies CASTPRQGAPYEQYF.